Listed below are T cell receptor beta chains from one sample, sequenced in a study of lung T cells in sarcoidosis with Löfgren's syndrome. TCRdb reanalysed the reads using MiXCR and keeps one entry per CDR3 protein. The table lists about 9,400 distinct CDR3 sequences, less than 20% of them singletons. Material: CD4+ T cells from bronchoalveolar lavage. Every receptor here comes from a human donor with sarcoidosis (Löfgren's syndrome or another form), or a control subject (not recorded which). CDR3s include the opening cysteine and the closing phenylalanine or tryptophan. Each record gives: clone size, D gene, J gene, V gene, CDR3 protein, CDR3 DNA. The D gene is left open where the match is weak. Clone size is shown for a subset of rows, as once, few, many or a class of expanded clone.

NA | NA | TRBJ1-3 | TRBV6-2/TRBV6-3 | CASSYSSFDSGDTIYF | TGTGCCAGCAGTTACTCGTCTTTCGACAGCGGAGACACCATATATTTT
many | NA | TRBJ2-7 | TRBV18 | CASSPFSTSGSERYF | TGTGCCAGCTCACCCTTTTCAACCAGTGGGTCCGAGCGGTACTTC
medium-sized | TRBD1 | TRBJ1-5 | TRBV12-3/TRBV12-4 | CASSFRGSNQPQHF | TGTGCCAGCAGCTTCAGGGGGAGCAATCAGCCCCAGCATTTT
medium-sized | TRBD2 | TRBJ2-1 | TRBV4-1 | CASSQDGTSGAYNEQFF | TGCGCCAGCAGCCAAGATGGGACTAGCGGGGCGTACAATGAGCAGTTCTTC
medium-sized | NA | TRBJ2-1 | TRBV2 | CASSGGLGSPQFF | TGTGCCAGCAGTGGGGGGTTAGGGTCCCCTCAGTTCTTC
NA | NA | TRBJ2-7 | TRBV2 | CASKLYEQDF | TGCGCCAGCAAATTATACGAGCAGGACTTC
NA | NA | TRBJ1-1 | TRBV19 | CASSASGIGAGTEAFF | TGTGCCAGTAGTGCAAGCGGGATAGGGGCTGGTACTGAAGCTTTCTTT
many | NA | TRBJ1-2 | TRBV10-3 | CAISGGAGFGVYGYTF | TGTGCCATCAGTGGGGGGGCAGGGTTCGGAGTATATGGCTACACCTTC
few | NA | TRBJ2-3 | TRBV7-9 | CASSLGVNTDTQYF | TGTGCCAGCAGCTTAGGGGTCAACACGGATACGCAGTATTTT
many | TRBD2 | TRBJ2-1 | TRBV19 | CASSIAGGTNEQFF | TGTGCCAGTAGTATCGCGGGAGGGACAAATGAGCAGTTCTTC
large | NA | TRBJ2-3 | TRBV20-1 | CSATRFTDTQYF | TGCAGTGCCACCCGGTTCACAGATACGCAGTATTTT
many | NA | TRBJ2-2 | TRBV19 | CASSIPGGWNTGELFF | TGTGCCAGTAGTATCCCAGGCGGATGGAACACCGGGGAGCTGTTTTTT
NA | NA | TRBJ2-3 | TRBV7-6 | CASSFYTCSAGQQLTDTQYF | TGTGCCAGCAGCTTCTACACCTGCAGTGCTGGACAGCAACTCACAGATACGCAGTATTTT
many | NA | TRBJ2-1 | TRBV3-1 | CASSQDMGPYNEQFF | TGTGCCAGCAGCCAAGATATGGGGCCCTACAATGAGCAGTTCTTC
medium-sized | NA | TRBJ2-5 | TRBV28 | CASSLAAPGETQYF | TGTGCCAGCAGTTTGGCAGCCCCGGGGGAGACCCAGTACTTC
many | NA | TRBJ2-7 | TRBV24-1 | CATSDGGAGTYEQYF | TGTGCCACCAGTGATGGAGGTGCGGGCACCTACGAGCAGTACTTC
many | NA | TRBJ2-7 | TRBV7-6 | CANSFGGYEQYF | TGTGCCAACAGCTTTGGAGGTTACGAGCAGTACTTC
many | NA | TRBJ2-7 | TRBV6-1 | CASSSLTPGQGAYEQYF | TGTGCCAGCAGTTCGCTCACCCCGGGGCAGGGTGCCTACGAGCAGTACTTC
NA | NA | TRBJ1-2 | TRBV4-2 | CASSQGLRAAYGYTF | TGTGCCAGCAGCCAAGGTTTAAGGGCCGCCTATGGCTACACCTTC
many | TRBD2 | TRBJ2-2 | TRBV2 | CASSEAGGHTGELFF | TGTGCCAGCAGTGAAGCGGGAGGGCACACCGGGGAGCTGTTTTTT
many | NA | TRBJ2-6 | TRBV24-1 | CATSDPSLSGANVLTF | TGTGCCACCAGTGACCCGAGCTTGTCTGGGGCCAACGTCCTGACTTTC
many | TRBD2 | TRBJ2-3 | TRBV7-3 | CASSPPGGGLGSDTQYF | TGTGCCAGCAGTCCCCCCGGGGGAGGACTAGGATCCGATACGCAGTATTTT
many | NA | TRBJ1-2 | TRBV2 | CASRISPINYGYTF | TGTGCCAGCAGGATAAGCCCTATCAACTATGGCTACACCTTC
many | NA | TRBJ2-1 | TRBV11-3 | CASSLARGRNEQFF | TGTGCCAGCAGCTTAGCCCGAGGTCGGAACGAGCAGTTCTTC
medium-sized | NA | TRBJ1-2 | TRBV12-3/TRBV12-4 | CASSLTGRRGYTF | TGTGCCAGCAGTTTAACAGGGCGTCGTGGCTACACCTTC
medium-sized | TRBD1 | TRBJ2-7 | TRBV18 | CASSPGQGANYEQYF | TGTGCCAGCTCCCCCGGACAGGGGGCCAACTACGAGCAGTACTTC
many | TRBD2 | TRBJ2-3 | TRBV30 | CAWSPSGSTDTQYF | TGTGCCTGGAGTCCTAGCGGGAGCACAGATACGCAGTATTTT
medium-sized | NA | TRBJ1-1 | TRBV20-1 | CSAVDSPLNTEAFF | TGCAGTGCTGTGGACAGTCCTTTGAACACTGAAGCTTTCTTT
many | NA | TRBJ2-2 | TRBV24-1 | CATSDLYRDTGELFF | TGTGCCACCAGTGATTTATACAGGGATACCGGGGAGCTGTTTTTT
few | NA | TRBJ1-6 | TRBV12-3/TRBV12-4 | CASRPATYNSPLHF | TGTGCCAGCAGACCTGCTACGTATAATTCACCCCTCCACTTT
many | TRBD2 | TRBJ2-3 | TRBV27 | CASRQLAGGQTDTQYF | TGTGCCAGCAGGCAACTAGCGGGGGGGCAGACAGATACGCAGTATTTT